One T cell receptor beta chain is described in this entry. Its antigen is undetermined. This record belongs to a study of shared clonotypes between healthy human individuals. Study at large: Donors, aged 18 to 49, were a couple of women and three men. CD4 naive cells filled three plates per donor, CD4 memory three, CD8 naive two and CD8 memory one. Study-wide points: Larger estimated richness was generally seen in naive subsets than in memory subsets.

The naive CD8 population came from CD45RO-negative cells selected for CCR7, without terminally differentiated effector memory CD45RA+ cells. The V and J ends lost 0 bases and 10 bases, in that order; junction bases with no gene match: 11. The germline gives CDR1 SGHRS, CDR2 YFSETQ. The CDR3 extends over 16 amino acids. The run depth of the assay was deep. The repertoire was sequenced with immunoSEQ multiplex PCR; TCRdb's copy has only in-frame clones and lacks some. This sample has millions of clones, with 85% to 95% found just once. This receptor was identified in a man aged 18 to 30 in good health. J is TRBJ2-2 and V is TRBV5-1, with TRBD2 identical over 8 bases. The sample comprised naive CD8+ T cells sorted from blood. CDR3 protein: CASSLGLSGRTEELFF. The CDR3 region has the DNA TGCGCCAGCAGCTTGGGGTTAAGCGGGAGAACGGAGGAGCTGTTTTTT.